One and the same sample provided the 18 T cell receptor beta chains below, sequenced in a study of cytomegalovirus exposure and HLA in healthy donors. With 60 Vbeta and 13 Jbeta primers, the PCR was carried out. Only in-frame clones appear in the TCRdb table, and some are missing; sequencing was by immunoSEQ multiplex PCR. The repertoire holds some 160,000 clones, with roughly 85% as singletons. The sequenced sample consisted of PBMCs. The receptors come from a man between 25 and 39 years old in good health and CMV-seropositive.

V gene TRBV11-2 combines with J gene TRBJ2-1, with 10 nucleotides matching TRBD2. V shed 5 bases and J 3 bases; nucleotides not matched to a gene: 7. Germline V gene lookup returns CDR1 SGHAT and CDR2 FQNNGV. The CDR3 length is 16 residues. The CDR3 sequence: CASSDVLAGDYNEQFF. CDR3 DNA sequence: TGTGCCAGCAGCGACGTTCTAGCGGGAGACTACAATGAGCAGTTCTTC.

The chain is built from TRBV27 and TRBJ2-1; 10 bases map to TRBD2. CDR1 and CDR2 (germline): MNHEY, SMNVEV (reference sequence). The CDR3 totals 15 residues. After removal of 2 bases from V and 9 bases from J, the junction contained 7 bases not matched to a gene. The DNA for the CDR3 is TGTGCCAGCAGTTTAGTGTCAGCGGGAGGGGGTGAGCAGTTCTTC. Amino acid sequence: CASSLVSAGGGEQFF.

The chain recombines TRBV6-5 with TRBJ2-1, with D tentatively TRBD1 (6 bases). CDR3 length equals 13 residues. Trimming removed 4 bases at V and 2 bases at J, with 6 bases between. CDR1 is MNHEY and CDR2 is SVGAGI in the germline V gene. The chain's CDR3 is CASSWDTYNEQFF. CDR3 sequence (DNA): TGTGCCAGCAGTTGGGACACCTACAATGAGCAGTTCTTC.

This clone was seen just once. J is TRBJ2-1 and V is TRBV7-9; no definite D call. This CDR3 has 15 residues. Germline assignment: CDR1 SEHNR and CDR2 FQNEAQ (reference sequence). Trimming cost V 1 base and J 2 bases, with 9 bases left between them. The CDR3 DNA reads TGTGCCAGCAGCTTAGAGGCGGTTCCCTACAATGAGCAGTTCTTC. The encoded protein is CASSLEAVPYNEQFF.

The chain carries TRBV12-5 and TRBJ2-3; D is possibly TRBD2 (7 bases). The length of the CDR3 is 14 residues. V was clipped by 7 bases and J by 6 bases, with 17 bases between them. CDR1 is LGHNT and CDR2 is FRNRAP in the germline V gene. In nucleotides, the CDR3 is TGTGCTAGTGCCCCTCGTGGGGGGGCGGATACGCAGTATTTT. Amino acid sequence: CASAPRGGADTQYF.

The rearrangement links TRBV25-1 to TRBJ2-7, with D possibly being TRBD2 (5 bases). The CDR3 extends over 17 amino acids. Germline V gives CDR1 MGHDK, CDR2 SYGVNS. V lost 2 bases and J lost 2, with 19 bases in between. CDR3 sequence: CASSERYEGRETYEQYF. The CDR3, as DNA: TGTGCCAGCAGTGAAAGGTACGAAGGAAGGGAGACCTACGAGCAGTACTTC.

This clone was seen a handful of times. The rearrangement links TRBV11-2 to TRBJ1-1, with a possible D match to TRBD1 (6 bases). Trimming removed 3 bases from V and 5 bases from J, with 13 bases in between. CDR3 size: 14 residues. In germline, CDR1 is SGHAT, CDR2 FQNNGV. The CDR3 sequence is CASSFSGGATEAFF. In DNA form, the CDR3 reads TGTGCCAGCAGCTTCAGTGGGGGGGCAACTGAAGCTTTCTTT.

This clone was counted many times. The rearrangement links TRBV6-6 to TRBJ1-5; maybe TRBD1 (6 bases). The CDR3 consists of 13 residues. V was trimmed by 7 bases and J by 3 bases, leaving 10 bases between them. Germline V gene sequence: CDR1 MNHNY, CDR2 SVGAGI (reference sequence). CDR3 amino acids: CASNRVFNQPQHF. CDR3 nucleotide sequence: TGTGCCAGCAACAGGGTATTCAATCAGCCCCAGCATTTT.

This rearrangement joins TRBV2 to TRBJ2-7; no clear D. The J call may not be correct, given that the DNA end is closer to TRBJ2-5. Germline loops: CDR1 SNHLY, CDR2 FYNNEI. This CDR3 has 13 residues. The CDR3 spells CASSEEQGETQYF. The CDR3 region has the DNA TGTGCCAGCAGTGAAGAGCAAGGAGAGACCCAGTACTTC.

The CDR3 spells CASTHQAGSNYGYTF. The CDR3 region has the DNA TGTGCCAGTACTCACCAAGCGGGCAGTAACTATGGCTACACCTTC. This rearrangement joins TRBV19 to TRBJ1-2; D not resolved. CDR3 length: 15 residues. Between the trimmed V and J ends, which lost 7 bases and 1 base, there was a span of 16 bases. Germline V gene data show CDR1 as LNHDA and CDR2 as SQIVND (reference sequence). The whole variable domain, remainder taken from reference TRBV19 and TRBJ1-2, is DGGITQSPKYLFRKEGQNVTLSCEQNLNHDAMYWYRQDPGQGLRLIYYSQIVNDFQKGDIAEGYSVSREKKESFPLTVTSAQKNPTAFYLCASTHQAGSNYGYTFGSGTRLTVV.

This clone was seen a few times. This sequence joins TRBV19 and TRBJ1-5, with 8 nucleotides matching TRBD1. J gave up 0 bases and V 9 bases, and 7 bases lay outside the gene matches. The CDR3 runs 15 residues. CDR1 and CDR2 from the germline V gene are LNHDA and SQIVND (reference sequence). Written as DNA, the CDR3 is TGTGCCAGCACGGACAGGGACTATAGCAATCAGCCCCAGCATTTT. Amino acids: CASTDRDYSNQPQHF. The whole variable domain, filled in from reference TRBV19 and TRBJ1-5, reads DGGITQSPKYLFRKEGQNVTLSCEQNLNHDAMYWYRQDPGQGLRLIYYSQIVNDFQKGDIAEGYSVSREKKESFPLTVTSAQKNPTAFYLCASTDRDYSNQPQHFGDGTRLSIL.

Note on this clone: The junction does not match germline at one end; this may be a read error. Other DNA sequences of this sample code for an identical CDR3. The chain joins TRBV29-1 to TRBJ2-1; D perhaps matches TRBD2 (6 bases). This CDR3 spans 14 amino acids. Looked up from germline, CDR1 is SQVTM and CDR2 is ANQGSEA. CDR3 loop: CSVEGGKQANEQFF. The DNA of the CDR3 is TGCAGCGTGGAAGGCGGGAAACAAGCCAATGAGCAGTTCTTC.

This chain uses TRBV5-5 with TRBJ2-7, with 8 bases lining up with TRBD2. The trim removed 5 bases at V and 5 bases at J, leaving 9 bases unmatched. This CDR3 region has 14 residues. Germline V gene lookup returns CDR1 SGHKS and CDR2 YYEKEE (reference sequence). The CDR3 is CASSPADGRDEQYV. The CDR3 region has the DNA TGTGCCAGCAGTCCAGCGGACGGGAGGGACGAGCAGTACGTC.

The V and J genes are TRBV10-3 and TRBJ2-1; the match to TRBD2 covers 7 bases. Germline CDR1 reads ENHRY; CDR2 reads SYGVKD. The CDR3 is 18 residues long. Trimming took 3 bases from V and 0 from J; bases not matched to a gene: 11. CDR3 amino acids: CAISDPSPLADSYNEQFF. The CDR3 nucleotides read TGTGCCATCAGTGACCCTTCCCCCCTAGCGGACTCCTACAATGAGCAGTTCTTC.

The chain is built from TRBV6-5 and TRBJ2-3, with TRBD2 matching over 11 bases. This CDR3 has 16 residues. Germline V gives CDR1 MNHEY, CDR2 SVGAGI. V trimming: 4 bases; J trimming: 0 bases; junction bases outside the gene matches: 3. The CDR3 loop is CASSFRLAGSTDTQYF. The CDR3 coding sequence is TGTGCCAGCAGTTTCAGACTAGCGGGAAGCACAGATACGCAGTATTTT.

The chain uses TRBV4-2 and TRBJ2-5; D might be TRBD1 (5 bases). CDR3 length equals 15 residues. The V end lost 0 bases, the J end lost 5 bases, and 13 bases lay between the germline ends. Looked up from germline, CDR1 is LGHNA and CDR2 is YNFKEQ. In DNA form, the CDR3 reads TGTGCCAGCAGCCAAGATCCAGGGCGACTGGAGACCCAGTACTTC. Encoded protein: CASSQDPGRLETQYF.

The chain employs TRBV7-2 and TRBJ1-5; the D is unclear. The CDR3 sequence is 14 residues long. Germline CDR1 SGHTA, CDR2 FQGNSA. With 5 bases removed from V and 0 bases from J, the gap between germline ends came to 8 bases. CDR3: CASSPDISNQPQHF. As DNA, the CDR3 is TGTGCCAGCAGCCCTGACATTAGCAATCAGCCCCAGCATTTT.

This chain connects TRBV7-2 to TRBJ1-1; D unclear. This CDR3 region has 14 residues. Looked up from germline, CDR1 is SGHTA and CDR2 is FQGNSA. V was pared by 1 base and J by 1 base, with 7 bases between. The CDR3 DNA reads as TGTGCCAGCAGCTTAGGGGCAGCGAACACTGAAGCTTTCTTT. It encodes CASSLGAANTEAFF.